The present T cell receptor (beta chain) was sequenced within a study of cytomegalovirus exposure and HLA in healthy donors. To note about this clone: Its matching antigen is unknown. One end of the junction fails to match germline, which may point to a read error.

Looked up from germline, CDR1 is SEHNR and CDR2 is FQNEAQ (reference sequence). The CDR3 is 15 amino acids. The PCR made use of 60 Vbeta and 13 Jbeta primers. TCRdb's copy holds only in-frame clones and misses some; the assay was immunoSEQ multiplex PCR. The sample lists roughly 140,000 clones, roughly 79% seen once, with about 0.66% in the top ten. Study conclusions and caveats: It was shown in a later analysis that HLA-associated TCR beta chains were more clonally expanded than other, equally common chains. The likely origin of a cluster of highly shared sequence variants was a sequencing artifact. Later work found most CMV-associated TCR beta chains apparently HLA-restricted. The classifier reportedly diagnosed cytomegalovirus status with high specificity and sensitivity.

The chain uses TRBV7-9 and TRBJ1-3; D may be TRBD1 (6 bases). The sequence came from a male donor in good health and CMV-seronegative. The sample consisted of PBMCs. In nucleotides, the CDR3 is TGTTCCAGCAGCCGAATAACAGGGCCTGGAAACACCATATATTTT. This gives the protein CSSSRITGPGNTIYF.